This T cell receptor (beta chain) derives from a study of blood T cell repertoires in COVID-19 (TCRdb year 2020). About the full investigation: Collaborator samples came from the United States, Italy and Spain and covered acute and convalescent phases of COVID-19. The material from the prospective study consisted of cDNA or gDNA derived from T cells, B-cell-depleted T cells, or PBMCs. The dataset comprised deeply sampled blood TCRbeta repertoires from subjects exposed to, actively infected with, or recovered from COVID-19. The repertoires were released in a freely available public database intended as a resource for research on the immune response to SARS-CoV-2. The samples were drawn from the first 160 participants of the ongoing ImmuneRACE study and from more than 1,000 subjects provided by 6 global collaborators. Sample metadata almost always included a de-identified subject ID, COVID-19 status, age in years and sex. Where HLA class I and class II types were available, the types were taken from metadata supplied by the sample provider, not from assay-based typing. Here is what the overall study found, with its caveats: The quantity of clinical and demographic metadata differed by source and by participant and was supplied without curation.

The CDR3 contains 15 residues, cysteine and phenylalanine counted. Solely the CDR3 DNA is kept, with 45 bases framed from the first base. In the germline V gene, CDR1 corresponds to MNHEY and CDR2 to SVGAGI. The germline V end is reduced by 10 bases and the J end by 0 bases; junction bases left unmatched: 8. The collaborating institutions used their own protocols to collect whole blood in K2EDTA tubes. For TCRbeta analysis, collaborators shipped samples as frozen whole blood, isolated PBMCs, or DNA extracted from either of those sample types. A word on this clone: It lacks a known antigen. No per-base quality is available; no much larger clone lies one base away.

TCRbeta CDR3 regions were amplified from genomic DNA using the immunoSEQ Assay, a bias-controlled multiplex PCR. On the authors' methods: The number of nucleated cells in each sample was estimated by amplification of reference gene primers within the assay. To quantify the absolute abundance of each unique TCRbeta CDR3 rearrangement, sequence reads were collapsed and filtered. For each sample, productive Simpson clonality was calculated as the square root of Simpson's diversity index over productive rearrangements. The clones in this table, taken by TCRdb from immuneACCESS, are in-frame only. Not every clone is retained; where verified, under half of the shortfall comes from an unresolved V gene, and the cause of the rest is unknown. That table supplies the V and J calls and clone size; D and trimming were determined from the DNA. This sample holds over 70,000 clones; about 80% were observed only once. The top ten hold around 10% of the sample.

The clonotype comes from a woman aged 70-85 years with acute or convalescent COVID-19. Recombination joined TRBV6-5 with TRBJ1-3; the junction holds 8 bases that match TRBD1. Input material: peripheral blood. The base sequence is TGTGCCACCAAGACAGGGGTTATCTCTGGAAACACCATATATTTT. Its amino acids are CATKTGVISGNTIYF.